Listed below are T cell receptor beta chains from one sample, sequenced in a study of cytomegalovirus exposure and HLA in healthy donors. Method: immunoSEQ multiplex PCR; TCRdb's copy keeps in-frame clones and lacks some. Counted here are around 150,000 clones, 80% occurring once; the ten biggest clones make up around 14%. Material for sequencing was PBMCs. The receptors shown here come from a woman aged 40 to 50 in good health and CMV-seronegative. Both conserved end residues are part of each CDR3. Each record gives: V gene, clone size, D gene, J gene, CDR3 DNA, CDR3 protein. The D gene is left open where the match is weak. Size is stated for part of the rows, as once, few or many counts, or as a class when the clone is expanded.

v_gene: TRBV18
abundance: NA
d_gene: TRBD2
j_gene: TRBJ2-7
CDR3nt: TGTGCCAGCTCTTCAGGGACTAGCCCATACGAGCAGTACTTC
CDR3aa: CASSSGTSPYEQYF

v_gene: TRBV6-1
abundance: NA
d_gene: NA
j_gene: TRBJ1-1
CDR3nt: TGTGCCAGCCGGCGGGGGCAGGTGAACACTGAAGCTTTCTTT
CDR3aa: CASRRGQVNTEAFF

v_gene: TRBV4-3
abundance: few
d_gene: NA
j_gene: TRBJ2-6
CDR3nt: TGCGCCAGCAGCCAAGGTCCAGCCTCTGGGGCCAACGGCCTGACTTTC
CDR3aa: CASSQGPASGANGLTF

v_gene: TRBV5-1
abundance: NA
d_gene: NA
j_gene: TRBJ2-7
CDR3nt: TGCGCCAGCAGCTTGTTCACCTCCTACGAGCAGTACTTC
CDR3aa: CASSLFTSYEQYF

v_gene: TRBV5-1
abundance: NA
d_gene: NA
j_gene: TRBJ1-6
CDR3nt: TGCGCCAGCCAGCTCGGGCAGGGTTCACCCCTCCACTTT
CDR3aa: CASQLGQGSPLHF

v_gene: TRBV6-6
abundance: NA
d_gene: NA
j_gene: TRBJ2-5
CDR3nt: TGTGCCAGCAGTTACTCGGGGCCTGAGACCCAGTACTTC
CDR3aa: CASSYSGPETQYF

v_gene: TRBV10-1
abundance: NA
d_gene: NA
j_gene: TRBJ2-7
CDR3nt: TGCGCCAGCAGTGAATTGGGGGGTTCCGCCTACGAGCAGTACTTC
CDR3aa: CASSELGGSAYEQYF

v_gene: TRBV6-5
abundance: NA
d_gene: NA
j_gene: TRBJ1-4
CDR3nt: TGTGCCAGCAGTTACTCGCAGGTCCTTAATGAAAAACTGTTTTTT
CDR3aa: CASSYSQVLNEKLFF

v_gene: TRBV6-1
abundance: NA
d_gene: NA
j_gene: TRBJ2-6
CDR3nt: TGTGCCAGCAGTGAATCCGAGAGGTGGGCCAACGTCCTGACTTTC
CDR3aa: CASSESERWANVLTF

v_gene: TRBV7-7
abundance: once
d_gene: TRBD1
j_gene: TRBJ1-3
CDR3nt: TGTGCCAGCAGCCCGACAGGGGCTGGAAACACCATATATTTT
CDR3aa: CASSPTGAGNTIYF